The 24 T cell receptor beta chains listed next were all sequenced from one sample in a study of blood T cells in healthy people across ages. The second PCR ran about 6 to 11 cycles with a sample-barcoded 5' primer and J-beta primers. One entry per CDR3 protein, called by TCRdb with MiXCR from the 5' RACE reads. The sample holds roughly 800,000 distinct CDR3 sequences; 55% to 75% are singletons and the top ten take approximately 23%. The sample was blood. These receptors originate from a young man in good health.

This clonotype was seen more than once but under ten times. The rearrangement uses TRBV6-4 and TRBJ2-1, with D perhaps assigned TRBD1 or TRBD2 (5 bases each). V was clipped by 4 bases and J by 9 bases, with 13 bases between them. Germline CDR1 reads MRHNA; CDR2 reads SNTAGT. The CDR3 spans 13 residues. In DNA form, the CDR3 reads TGTGCCAGCAGTGCCTCCCGGGGCCGTGAGCAGTTCTTC. Amino acids: CASSASRGREQFF.

V is TRBV7-9 and J is TRBJ2-7, with 10 bases that match TRBD2. The germline V gene encodes CDR1 SEHNR and CDR2 FQNEAQ (reference sequence). This CDR3 comprises 14 residues. V trimming: 4 bases; J trimming: 6 bases; junction bases outside the gene matches: 6. CDR3 residues: CASSWLAGAAEQYF. CDR3 DNA sequence: TGTGCCAGCAGCTGGCTAGCGGGAGCCGCCGAGCAGTACTTC.

This clonotype was observed once. DNA for the CDR3: TGTGCCAGCAGCCAAAAACACCCCGATAACACTGAAGCTTTCTTT. Its protein is CASSQKHPDNTEAFF. V gene TRBV4-2 combines with J gene TRBJ1-1, with D unresolved. The germline V gene encodes CDR1 LGHNA and CDR2 YNFKEQ. V lost 2 bases to trimming and J lost 2 bases, with 12 bases between them. This CDR3 has 15 amino acids.

This sequence joins TRBV5-1 and TRBJ2-1, with a weak D call TRBD2 (5 bases). CDR1 SGHRS and CDR2 YFSETQ come from the germline V gene. The CDR3 runs to 15 residues. With 0 bases removed from V and 7 bases from J, the gap between germline ends came to 14 bases. CDR3 region: CASSLVAQPQNEQFF. The CDR3 DNA follows: TGCGCCAGCAGCTTGGTAGCGCAGCCCCAAAATGAGCAGTTCTTC.

The gene calls are TRBV5-6 and TRBJ1-4; D gene ambiguous. Germline CDR1 is SGHDT and CDR2 is YYEEEE. The CDR3 loop spans 13 amino acids. Trimming cost V 3 bases and J 8 bases, with 11 bases left between them. This chain's CDR3 is CASSSVVGEKLFF. CDR3 nucleotides: TGTGCCAGCAGCTCGGTGGTAGGAGAAAAACTGTTTTTT.

This sequence joins TRBV6-5 and TRBJ1-6; D ambiguous. V lost 0 bases, J lost 14 bases, and 14 bases lay in between. CDR3 length: 14 residues. The germline V gene encodes CDR1 MNHEY and CDR2 SVGAGI. In nucleotides, the CDR3 is TGTGCCAGCAGTTACTCGGTCCGCGCGCGGGCCCTCCACTTT. It codes for CASSYSVRARALHF.

V gene TRBV20-1 combines with J gene TRBJ1-6; 12 bases line up with TRBD1. Germline V gene sequence: CDR1 DFQATT, CDR2 SNEGSKA (reference sequence). The CDR3 loop spans 16 amino acids. The V and J ends lost 3 bases and 8 bases, in that order; junction bases with no gene match: 8. The CDR3 coding sequence is TGCAGTGCTAGCGCGGGGGACAGGGGGCTGTATTCACCCCTCCACTTT. Translating gives CSASAGDRGLYSPLHF.

The chain has TRBV27 and TRBJ2-7; no clear D. Germline-derived CDR1 and CDR2 are MNHEY and SMNVEV (reference sequence). The CDR3 covers 13 residues. V was clipped by 3 bases and J by 3 bases, with 9 bases between them. The CDR3 region has the DNA TGTGCCAGCAGTTTCCAGATCCACTACGAGCAGTACTTC. Amino acid sequence: CASSFQIHYEQYF.

The V and J genes are TRBV25-1 and TRBJ2-1; D is uncertain. In germline, CDR1 is MGHDK, CDR2 SYGVNS. The CDR3 loop spans 12 amino acids. Trimming left V 5 bases short and J 7 bases short, with 9 bases between. The CDR3 protein is CASSNMRNEQFF. The CDR3 DNA reads TGTGCCAGCAGTAATATGAGGAATGAGCAGTTCTTC.

This clonotype was counted a few times. The chain recombines TRBV7-2 with TRBJ1-2; TRBD1 matches 8 bases. Trimming took 2 bases from V and 8 from J; bases not matched to a gene: 4. Germline V gives CDR1 SGHTA, CDR2 FQGNSA. The CDR3 loop spans 13 amino acids. The CDR3 sequence: CASSLQGAWGYTF. The CDR3 DNA sequence: TGTGCCAGCAGCTTACAGGGGGCGTGGGGCTACACCTTC.

A few counts support this clonotype. The chain uses TRBV6-1 and TRBJ2-5, with unresolved D. V lost 10 bases and J 3 bases, leaving 15 bases between the germline ends. This CDR3 comprises 13 residues. The germline CDR1 and CDR2 sequences are MNHNS and SASEGT. The CDR3 reads CAILPATEETQYF. As DNA, the CDR3 is TGTGCCATTCTCCCGGCGACCGAAGAGACCCAGTACTTC.

V gene TRBV6-6 combines with J gene TRBJ2-2, with 10 positions matching TRBD2. The ends lost 6 bases at V and 7 bases at J; junction bases unmatched: 5. Germline CDR1 and CDR2: MNHNY and SVGAGI (reference sequence). This CDR3 spans 14 amino acids. The CDR3, as DNA: TGTGCCAGCAGGCAACTAGCGGGAATCGGGGAGCTGTTTTTT. Translated: CASRQLAGIGELFF.

V and J are TRBV18 and TRBJ1-4; D unresolved. Germline lookup yields CDR1 KGHSH and CDR2 LQKENI. CDR3 size: 15 residues. Trimming removed 1 base at V and 2 bases at J, with 8 bases between. CDR3 DNA sequence: TGTGCCAGCTCACCACGGGAGTTGACTAATGAAAAACTGTTTTTT. Its translation: CASSPRELTNEKLFF.

This chain uses TRBV5-1 with TRBJ2-3; TRBD2 agrees at 9 bases. The CDR3 runs to 17 residues. In germline, CDR1 is SGHRS, CDR2 YFSETQ. Trimming cost V 3 bases and J 3 bases; bases outside gene matches: 11. Here the CDR3 reads CASSSVGSGRKTDTQYF. The CDR3 region has the DNA TGCGCCAGCAGCTCCGTCGGTAGCGGGAGAAAGACAGATACGCAGTATTTT.

This clonotype came up a few times. The chain combines TRBV10-3 with TRBJ1-6; D gene ambiguous. Germline V lookup: CDR1 ENHRY, CDR2 SYGVKD. Trimming removed 7 bases from V and 10 bases from J, with 17 bases in between. The CDR3 is made up of 14 amino acids. CDR3: CAIMEGGGRSPLHF. In nucleotides, the CDR3 is TGTGCCATCATGGAAGGAGGAGGTCGGTCACCCCTCCACTTT.

This clonotype was counted only a few times. The V gene is TRBV7-2, the J gene TRBJ2-5; TRBD2 matches 7 bases. In germline, CDR1 is SGHTA, CDR2 FQGNSA. The CDR3 runs 15 residues. The ends lost 1 base at V and 11 bases at J; junction bases unmatched: 13. The CDR3 sequence is CASSLGGRERLVQYF. The CDR3 region has the DNA TGTGCCAGCAGCTTAGGTGGGCGGGAGAGACTTGTGCAGTACTTC.

The V and J genes are TRBV2 and TRBJ2-1, with D perhaps TRBD1 (5 bases). Germline V gene sequence: CDR1 SNHLY, CDR2 FYNNEI. The length of the CDR3 is 14 residues. Deletions cut 10 bases from V and 8 bases from J, with 21 bases between. CDR3 DNA: TGTGCCATCCCCAATGAGCTGTTACAGGATGAGCAGTTCTTC. Translating gives CAIPNELLQDEQFF.

The chain links TRBV11-2 to TRBJ2-1; 8 bases align to TRBD2. This CDR3 is 14 amino acids long. Germline values: CDR1 SGHAT, CDR2 FQNNGV. With V trimmed by 4 bases and J by 8 bases, 7 bases remained unmatched. The CDR3 loop is CASSYGGGTDEQFF. Written as DNA, the CDR3 is TGTGCCAGCAGCTACGGGGGGGGCACGGATGAGCAGTTCTTC.

V gene TRBV7-9 combines with J gene TRBJ2-3, with D perhaps matching TRBD2 (7 bases). Germline V CDR1 and CDR2: SEHNR, FQNEAQ (reference sequence). CDR3 length: 12 residues. The CDR3 region has the DNA TGTTGGATACCGGGGGGCGCGAATACGCAGTATTTT. Translated, it gives CWIPGGANTQYF.

This clonotype has only a few counts. V is TRBV20-1 and J is TRBJ2-3; possible D gene TRBD1, 5 bases. The V end lost 6 bases, the J end lost 0 bases, and 16 bases lay between the germline ends. This CDR3 comprises 15 residues. Germline loops: CDR1 DFQATT, CDR2 SNEGSKA (reference sequence). This CDR3 is CSAHRRGSSTDTQYF. The CDR3 DNA reads TGCAGTGCCCACCGAAGGGGCAGTAGCACAGATACGCAGTATTTT.

The J gene is TRBJ1-4, the V gene TRBV15; a possible D gene is TRBD1 (6 bases). This CDR3 comprises 15 residues. V shed 0 bases and J shed 7 bases, with 12 bases lying between them. The germline CDR1 and CDR2 sequences are LNHNV and YYDKDF (reference sequence). The CDR3 DNA sequence: TGTGCCACCAGCAGAGAAGGGGGATTTCTTGAAAAACTGTTTTTT. Translating gives CATSREGGFLEKLFF.

The chain links TRBV7-3 to TRBJ2-1; no reliable D call. With 2 bases removed from V and 2 bases from J, the gap between germline ends came to 7 bases. The germline gives CDR1 SGHTA, CDR2 FQGTGA. The CDR3 has 14 amino acids. The CDR3 region has the DNA TGTGCCAGCAGCTTAGAGAGCGCCTACAATGAGCAGTTCTTC. It yields the protein CASSLESAYNEQFF. Filled out from reference TRBV7-3 and TRBJ2-1, the complete variable domain reads GAGVSQTPSNKVTEKGKYVELRCDPISGHTALYWYRQSLGQGPEFLIYFQGTGAADDSGLPNDRFFAVRPEGSVSTLKIQRTERGDSAVYLCASSLESAYNEQFFGPGTRLTVL.

The chain recombines TRBV4-2 with TRBJ2-7, with a possible D match to TRBD2 (7 bases). Trimming took off 3 bases at V and 6 bases at J, with 18 bases between the two ends. The CDR3 covers 15 residues. Germline CDR1 LGHNA, CDR2 YNFKEQ. CDR3 sequence reads: CASSQGGTFGIEQYF. CDR3 DNA: TGTGCCAGCAGCCAGGGAGGGACATTTGGAATCGAGCAGTACTTC.

The chain couples TRBV5-1 to TRBJ2-3; D not certain. V was trimmed by 4 bases and J by 2 bases, leaving 14 bases between them. Germline V gives CDR1 SGHRS, CDR2 YFSETQ. The CDR3 sequence is 15 residues long. CDR3 sequence: CASSTDRPFTDTQYF. The CDR3 nucleotides read TGCGCCAGCAGCACCGACCGGCCGTTCACAGATACGCAGTATTTT.